The TCR beta chain under discussion was sequenced for a study of blood T cell repertoires in COVID-19. Background on the study: From the United States, Italy and Spain came samples of acute and convalescent COVID-19. PBMCs, B-cell-depleted T cells, or T cells were the source of the cDNA or gDNA that made up the material.

In the authors' workflow: Estimation of nucleated cell counts was performed using reference gene primer amplification. Data came from immunoSEQ multiplex PCR; TCRdb stores just in-frame clones and leaves some out. From that table come the V and J calls and clone size; the DNA was used to work out D and trimming. The sample lists about 240,000 clones, around 90% occurring once. The receptor comes from a man aged 55 to 69 who had recovered from COVID-19. Sequenced: peripheral blood.

Written as DNA, the CDR3 is TGTGCCAGCTCATTTGGACAGGGGAATTCTGGAAACACCATATATTTT. Protein product: CASSFGQGNSGNTIYF. J is TRBJ1-3 and V is TRBV18; 9 bases map to TRBD1. V dropped 5 bases and J dropped 1; count of bases not matched to a gene: 6. CDR3 size: 16 residues. The V gene's germline CDR1 is KGHSH and CDR2 LQKENI.